The next 28 T cell receptor beta chains were all read from a single sample in a study of T cells in Graves' hyperthyroidism and ophthalmopathy. RNA transcripts gave rise to amplified TCR beta CDR3 regions. TCR CDR3 regions were first amplified by RT-PCR with HTBI primers. Each CDR3 protein is one row after TCRdb ran MiXCR on the multiplex PCR reads. The data show 350,000 to 450,000 distinct CDR3 sequences, with around an eighth seen just once and over 25% held by the top ten. Sequenced material: blood. The receptors derive from a man over 45 with Graves' ophthalmopathy.

This sequence joins TRBV19 and TRBJ2-7; 10 bases fit TRBD2. The CDR3 has 15 amino acids. The V gene end was trimmed by 6 bases and the J gene end by 2 bases; junction bases not matched to a gene: 7. CDR1 and CDR2 from the germline V gene are LNHDA and SQIVND (reference sequence). The CDR3 DNA reads as TGTGCCAGTAGGCGACTAGCGGGTGATACCTACGAGCAGTACTTC. This sequence encodes CASRRLAGDTYEQYF.

This clonotype has more than one count but fewer than ten. The CDR3 DNA follows: TGTGCCACCAGTGATTCGACAGGATCCAACAATGAGCAGTTCTTC. As protein: CATSDSTGSNNEQFF. The chain couples TRBV24-1 to TRBJ2-1; TRBD1 is a possible D gene (6 bases). Per the germline V gene, CDR1 is KGHDR and CDR2 is SFDVKD. V was pared by 2 bases and J by 5 bases, with 12 bases between. CDR3 length: 15 amino acids.

V gene TRBV12-3 or TRBV12-4 combines with J gene TRBJ1-5, with TRBD1 matching 9 bases. Trimming at V came to 8 bases and at J to 4 bases, leaving 12 bases not matched to a gene. The CDR3 runs 16 residues. CDR3 residues: CASADLTGGWNQPQHF. DNA of the CDR3: TGTGCCAGCGCCGACTTGACAGGGGGGTGGAATCAGCCCCAGCATTTT.

Ten or more counts support this clonotype. The chain combines TRBV30 with TRBJ2-7; D is undetermined. The CDR3 covers 13 residues. The germline CDR1 and CDR2 sequences are GTSNPN and SVGIG (reference sequence). The V end was cut by 1 base, the J end by 0 bases, with 7 bases between. CDR3 residues: CAWSAQPSYEQYF. CDR3 coding DNA: TGTGCCTGGAGTGCACAGCCCTCCTACGAGCAGTACTTC. Looking up the rest from reference TRBV30 and TRBJ2-7 gives the full variable domain: SQTIHQWPATLVQPVGSPLSLECTVEGTSNPNLYWYRQAAGRGLQLLFYSVGIGQISSEVPQNLSASRPQDRQFILSSKKLLLSDSGFYLCAWSAQPSYEQYFGPGTRLTVT.

In its sample, this clonotype was seen many times. The chain joins TRBV7-9 to TRBJ2-7; either TRBD1 or TRBD2 may fit D (5 bases each). This CDR3 is 14 amino acids long. Germline V gene data show CDR1 as SEHNR and CDR2 as FQNEAQ (reference sequence). V dropped 1 base and J dropped 2 bases, with 9 bases sitting between them. The CDR3: CASSLGEGTYEQYF. The CDR3 DNA sequence: TGTGCCAGCAGCTTAGGAGAGGGGACCTACGAGCAGTACTTC.

V is TRBV7-2 and J is TRBJ2-7; a weak D match, TRBD1 (6 bases). The CDR3 sequence is 14 residues long. The V and J ends lost 1 base and 3 bases respectively, with 10 bases between them. Germline-derived CDR1 and CDR2 are SGHTA and FQGNSA. The CDR3 DNA reads TGTGCCAGCAGCTTAGACAGGGCTCGCTACGAGCAGTACTTC. Translating it yields CASSLDRARYEQYF.

This clonotype came up a few times. V is TRBV5-6 and J is TRBJ2-7; the match to TRBD1 covers 9 bases. The CDR3 covers 16 residues. Germline CDR1 is SGHDT and CDR2 is YYEEEE. J was trimmed by 4 bases and V by 4 bases; bases with no gene match: 12. The CDR3 nucleotides are TGTGCCAGCAGCCCCCACTCACGACAGGGGGGGTACGAGCAGTACTTC. Its translation: CASSPHSRQGGYEQYF.

The table lists this clonotype with a few counts. The chain employs TRBV12-3 or TRBV12-4 and TRBJ1-5, with D uncertain. V gave up 3 bases and J gave up 4 bases, with 7 bases separating them. The CDR3 sequence is 13 residues long. In nucleotides, the CDR3 is TGTGCCAGCAGTTTCCAGGTAAATCAGCCCCAGCATTTT. This gives the protein CASSFQVNQPQHF.

To note about this clonotype: At one boundary the junction diverges from the germline segment, which might be a read error. The V and J genes are TRBV19 and TRBJ2-3; TRBD2 matches at 12 bases. This CDR3 contains 16 residues. Germline loops: CDR1 LNHDA, CDR2 SQIVND (reference sequence). The CDR3 here is CASSIGLAGNTDTQYF. DNA for the CDR3: TGTGCCAGTAGCATAGGACTAGCGGGGAACACAGATACGCAGTATTTT.

This clonotype has ten or more counts. The chain couples TRBV2 to TRBJ1-1; no firm D call. There are 16 residues in the CDR3. Trimming shortened V by 8 bases and J by 0 bases, and 19 bases separated the two germline ends. CDR1 is SNHLY and CDR2 is FYNNEI in the germline V gene. The CDR3 reads CASVNSARNMNTEAFF. The CDR3, as DNA: TGTGCCAGCGTAAATTCCGCCCGCAACATGAACACTGAAGCTTTCTTT.

This clonotype was seen a few times. The rearrangement uses TRBV7-2 and TRBJ2-7, with D uncertain. Germline CDR1 is SGHTA and CDR2 is FQGNSA. The CDR3 totals 14 residues. V gave up 3 bases and J gave up 5 bases, with 14 bases separating them. DNA of the CDR3: TGTGCCAGCAGCTTGACCGAGGTTTCCAACGAGCAGTACTTC. It is translated as CASSLTEVSNEQYF.

This clonotype was recorded many times. The chain links TRBV7-2 to TRBJ1-5, with D possibly matching TRBD1 (6 bases). CDR1 and CDR2 (germline): SGHTA, FQGNSA. This CDR3 region has 15 residues. V was shortened by 1 base and J by 1 base, with 8 bases between the two germline ends. Here the CDR3 reads CASSLVQGSNQPQHF. CDR3 in DNA: TGTGCCAGCAGCTTAGTACAGGGAAGCAATCAGCCCCAGCATTTT.

This clonotype was seen ten or more times. The V and J genes are TRBV18 and TRBJ1-4; D is undetermined. The CDR3 consists of 14 residues. Germline CDR1 is KGHSH and CDR2 is LQKENI. Trimming removed 4 bases from V and 6 bases from J, with 12 bases in between. The CDR3 sequence is CASSQALSDEKLFF. Written as DNA, the CDR3 is TGTGCCAGCTCACAGGCGTTGTCGGATGAAAAACTGTTTTTT.

Worth noting for this clonotype: A much larger clone differs by one base, so this may be a read error. The chain couples TRBV24-1 to TRBJ2-7, with D tentatively TRBD1 (5 bases). Trimming removed 4 bases at V and 7 bases at J, with 10 bases between. Germline V gives CDR1 KGHDR, CDR2 SFDVKD. The CDR3 covers 12 residues. The CDR3 is CATSDPRQEQYF. CDR3 nucleotide sequence: TGTGCCACCAGTGACCCGAGACAGGAGCAGTACTTC.

The chain is built from TRBV6-1 and TRBJ2-3; D is perhaps TRBD1 or TRBD2 (6 bases each). V lost 6 bases and J lost 0, with 16 bases in between. The CDR3 length is 16 residues. Looked up from germline, CDR1 is MNHNS and CDR2 is SASEGT. The CDR3 region is CASRGRSGASTDTQYF. The CDR3, as DNA: TGTGCCAGCAGGGGCAGGTCGGGGGCTAGCACAGATACGCAGTATTTT.

This clonotype appeared many times. This chain joins TRBV12-3 or TRBV12-4 and TRBJ2-3; TRBD1 matches 9 bases. The J segment lost 5 bases and the V segment lost 5 bases, leaving 5 bases of the junction unmatched. The CDR3 has 14 residues. The CDR3 coding sequence is TGTGCCAGCAGTCGGGACAGGGTGAAAGATACGCAGTATTTT. Translated, it gives CASSRDRVKDTQYF.

This clonotype was seen many times. This chain joins TRBV5-5 and TRBJ2-7; a possible D gene is TRBD1 (5 bases). There are 16 residues in the CDR3. The germline CDR1 and CDR2 sequences are SGHKS and YYEKEE (reference sequence). V was trimmed by 0 bases and J by 3 bases, leaving 16 bases between them. The CDR3 DNA is TGTGCCAGCAGCTTGGGTTTACAGGCCTTAGGCTACGAGCAGTACTTC. This codes for CASSLGLQALGYEQYF.

This chain links TRBV6-1 with TRBJ1-2; 10 bases fit TRBD1. J gave up 7 bases and V 7 bases, and 6 bases lay outside the gene matches. The CDR3 consists of 13 residues. Germline V lookup: CDR1 MNHNS, CDR2 SASEGT. The CDR3 region is CASTRDRGRGYTF. CDR3 nucleotides: TGTGCCAGCACCAGGGACAGGGGTCGTGGCTACACCTTC.

This clonotype was picked up a small number of times. At one end the junction does not follow the germline gene, possibly because of a read error. The rearrangement joins TRBV10-3 to TRBJ2-5; TRBD1 is a possible D gene (6 bases). Germline-derived CDR1 and CDR2 are ENHRY and SYGVKD. The CDR3 has 14 residues. In DNA, the CDR3 is TGTGCCATCAGTGATCAGGGGAAGGGAGAGGCCCAGTACTTC. This gives the protein CAISDQGKGEAQYF.

The chain uses TRBV2 and TRBJ2-7; 14 bases agree with TRBD2. CDR1 is SNHLY, CDR2 FYNNEI, per germline. The CDR3 runs to 13 residues. Trimming took 9 bases from V and 4 from J; bases not matched to a gene: 2. CDR3 region: CARGTSGSYEQYF. CDR3 bases: TGTGCCAGAGGGACTAGCGGGAGTTACGAGCAGTACTTC.

This clonotype was seen a handful of times. The genes are TRBV7-9 and TRBJ2-7; TRBD2 agrees at 7 bases. This CDR3 has 12 residues. V dropped 11 bases and J dropped 3; count of bases not matched to a gene: 7. The germline V gene has CDR1 SEHNR and CDR2 FQNEAQ (reference sequence). The DNA for the CDR3 is TGTGCCGGGGGGGGGATAAGCTACGAGCAGTACTTC. Its translation: CAGGGISYEQYF.

Concerning this clonotype: Germline and junction disagree at one end, which may indicate a read error. The V call is TRBV18, the J call TRBJ2-3; 8 positions agree with TRBD2. Germline CDR1 and CDR2: KGHSH and LQKENI. This CDR3 is built from 14 residues. DNA for the CDR3: TGTGCCTGCTCACCTAGCGGGTACACAGATACGCAGTATTTT. Its translation is CACSPSGYTDTQYF.

This clonotype was detected many times. The V gene is TRBV5-6, the J gene TRBJ2-1; D is perhaps TRBD1 or TRBD2 (5 bases each). Germline V CDR1 and CDR2: SGHDT, YYEEEE. CDR3 length equals 20 residues. Trimming shortened V by 0 bases and J by 0 bases, and 22 bases separated the two germline ends. CDR3 sequence reads: CASSLAHRAAGTSSYNEQFF. CDR3 nucleotides: TGTGCCAGCAGCTTGGCTCATCGTGCAGCAGGGACGAGCTCCTACAATGAGCAGTTCTTC.

This clonotype has ten or more counts. V gene TRBV20-1 combines with J gene TRBJ2-1; D possibly corresponds to TRBD2 (5 bases). Trimming shortened V by 5 bases and J by 3 bases, and 14 bases separated the two germline ends. The germline gives CDR1 DFQATT, CDR2 SNEGSKA (reference sequence). The CDR3 runs 14 residues. For the CDR3, the DNA is TGCAGTGCTCCGCGTAGCGCGGGCTACAATGAGCAGTTCTTC. Translated, it gives CSAPRSAGYNEQFF.

The rearrangement joins TRBV9 to TRBJ2-1; TRBD2 matches at 12 bases. Germline V lookup: CDR1 SGDLS, CDR2 YYNGEE. This CDR3 is 15 amino acids long. The trim removed 0 bases at V and 7 bases at J, leaving 2 bases unmatched. The CDR3 protein is CASSVGGLAGNEQFF. In nucleotides, the CDR3 is TGTGCCAGCAGCGTAGGTGGACTAGCGGGAAATGAGCAGTTCTTC.

This clonotype has a count of ten or more. The gene calls are TRBV20-1 and TRBJ2-7; D might be TRBD2 (6 bases). Trimming pared 2 bases from V and 5 bases from J, leaving 19 bases between. CDR1 is DFQATT, CDR2 SNEGSKA, per germline (reference sequence). The CDR3 spans 15 residues. CDR3 coding DNA: TGCAGTGCTAGACAAGGAGGGTTTTTTGACCACGAGCAGTACTTC. It specifies CSARQGGFFDHEQYF.

There are many counts of this clonotype. The chain joins TRBV20-1 to TRBJ2-1; the match to TRBD2 covers 11 bases. With 0 bases clipped from V and 6 bases from J, the junction kept 4 bases outside the gene matches. The CDR3 is 15 residues long. CDR1 DFQATT and CDR2 SNEGSKA come from the germline V gene (reference sequence). The CDR3 bases are TGCAGTGCTAGAGATCAACTAGCGGGAGTCAATGAGCAGTTCTTC. Encoded protein: CSARDQLAGVNEQFF.

Points on this clonotype: The junction and the germline gene differ at one end; a read error may be behind it. V is TRBV19 and J is TRBJ1-1, with 7 bases fitting TRBD1. Germline lookup yields CDR1 LNHDA and CDR2 SQIVND (reference sequence). This CDR3 is 15 amino acids long. CDR3 nucleotide sequence: TGTGTCAGTACCAAAGGGAGGGGGCAGGTCACTGAAGCTTTCTTT. Protein product: CVSTKGRGQVTEAFF.